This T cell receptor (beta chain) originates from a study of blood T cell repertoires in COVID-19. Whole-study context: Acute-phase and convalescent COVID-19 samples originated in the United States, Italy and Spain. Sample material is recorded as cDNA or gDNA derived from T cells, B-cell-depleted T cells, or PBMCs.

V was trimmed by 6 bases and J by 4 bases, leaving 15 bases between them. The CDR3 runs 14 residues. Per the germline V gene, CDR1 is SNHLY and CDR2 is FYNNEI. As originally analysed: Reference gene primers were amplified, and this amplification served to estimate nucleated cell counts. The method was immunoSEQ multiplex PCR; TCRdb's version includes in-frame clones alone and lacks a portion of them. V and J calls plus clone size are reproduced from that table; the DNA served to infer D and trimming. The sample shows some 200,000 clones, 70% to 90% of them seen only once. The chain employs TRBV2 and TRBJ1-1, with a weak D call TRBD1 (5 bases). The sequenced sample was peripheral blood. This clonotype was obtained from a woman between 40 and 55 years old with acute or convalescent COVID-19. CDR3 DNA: TGTGCCAGCAGAAACATAGGGACTCCCACTGAAGCTTTCTTT. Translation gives CASRNIGTPTEAFF.